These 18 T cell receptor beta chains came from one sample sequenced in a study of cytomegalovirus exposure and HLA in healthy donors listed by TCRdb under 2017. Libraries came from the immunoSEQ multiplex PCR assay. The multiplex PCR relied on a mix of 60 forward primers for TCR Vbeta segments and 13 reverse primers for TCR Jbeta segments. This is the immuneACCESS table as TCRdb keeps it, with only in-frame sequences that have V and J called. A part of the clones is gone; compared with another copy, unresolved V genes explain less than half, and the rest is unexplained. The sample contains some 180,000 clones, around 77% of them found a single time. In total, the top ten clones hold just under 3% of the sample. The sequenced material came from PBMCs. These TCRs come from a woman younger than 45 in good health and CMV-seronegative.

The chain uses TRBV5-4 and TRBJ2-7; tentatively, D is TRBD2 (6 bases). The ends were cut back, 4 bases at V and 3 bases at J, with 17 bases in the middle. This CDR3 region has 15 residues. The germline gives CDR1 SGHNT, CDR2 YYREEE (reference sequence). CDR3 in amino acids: CASSPSTGDHYEQYF. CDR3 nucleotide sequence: TGTGCCAGCAGCCCATCGACGGGAGACCACTACGAGCAGTACTTC.

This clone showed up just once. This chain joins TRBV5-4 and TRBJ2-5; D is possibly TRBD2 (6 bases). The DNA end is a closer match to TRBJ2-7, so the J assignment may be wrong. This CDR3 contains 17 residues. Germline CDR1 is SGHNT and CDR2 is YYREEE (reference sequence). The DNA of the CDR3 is TGTGCCAGCAGCTTGGGATCACCAGCGGCTAGCGACTACGAGCAGTACTTC. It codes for CASSLGSPAASDYEQYF.

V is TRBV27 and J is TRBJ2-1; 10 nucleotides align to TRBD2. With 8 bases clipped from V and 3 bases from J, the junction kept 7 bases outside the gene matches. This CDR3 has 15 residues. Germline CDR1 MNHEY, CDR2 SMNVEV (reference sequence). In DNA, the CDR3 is TGTGCCAGCGGCCCCGGACTAGCGGTCTACAATGAGCAGTTCTTC. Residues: CASGPGLAVYNEQFF.

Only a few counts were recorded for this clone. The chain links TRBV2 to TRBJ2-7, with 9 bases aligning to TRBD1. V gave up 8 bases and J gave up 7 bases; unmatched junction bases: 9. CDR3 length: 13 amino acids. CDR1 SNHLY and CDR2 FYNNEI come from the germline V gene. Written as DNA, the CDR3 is TGTGCCAGCGCGACAGGGGGATTACTTGAGCAGTACTTC. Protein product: CASATGGLLEQYF.

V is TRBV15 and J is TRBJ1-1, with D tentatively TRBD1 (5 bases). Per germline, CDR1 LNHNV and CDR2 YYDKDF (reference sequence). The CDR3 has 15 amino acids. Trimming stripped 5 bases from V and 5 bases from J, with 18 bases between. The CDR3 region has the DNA TGTGCCACCAGCGAGGGGAGGGGTTCCATGACTGAAGCTTTCTTT. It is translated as CATSEGRGSMTEAFF.

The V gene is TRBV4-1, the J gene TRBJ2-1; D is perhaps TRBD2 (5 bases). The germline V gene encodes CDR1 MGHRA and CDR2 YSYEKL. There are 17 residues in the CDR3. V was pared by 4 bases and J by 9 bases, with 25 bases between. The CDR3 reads CASSLRLAAVPLGEQFF. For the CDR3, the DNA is TGCGCCAGCAGCCTAAGATTGGCAGCGGTGCCTCTTGGTGAGCAGTTCTTC.

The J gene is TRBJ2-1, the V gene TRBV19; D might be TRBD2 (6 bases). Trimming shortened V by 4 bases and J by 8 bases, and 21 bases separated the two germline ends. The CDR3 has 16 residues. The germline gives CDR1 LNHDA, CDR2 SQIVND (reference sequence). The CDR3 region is CASSSIQLAHTDEQFF. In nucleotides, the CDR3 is TGTGCCAGTAGTAGCATCCAACTAGCTCACACGGATGAGCAGTTCTTC. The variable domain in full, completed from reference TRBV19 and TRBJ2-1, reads DGGITQSPKYLFRKEGQNVTLSCEQNLNHDAMYWYRQDPGQGLRLIYYSQIVNDFQKGDIAEGYSVSREKKESFPLTVTSAQKNPTAFYLCASSSIQLAHTDEQFFGPGTRLTVL.

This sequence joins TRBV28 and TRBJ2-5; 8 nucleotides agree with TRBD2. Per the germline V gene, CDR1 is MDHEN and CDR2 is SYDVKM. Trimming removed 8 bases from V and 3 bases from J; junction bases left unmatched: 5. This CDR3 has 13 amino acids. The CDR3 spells CASLTSEKETQYF. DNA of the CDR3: TGTGCCAGCTTGACTAGCGAGAAAGAGACCCAGTACTTC.

The CDR3 spells CASSSVTLSGRGFYEQYF. The CDR3 nucleotides are TGTGCCAGCAGCTCGGTTACCCTGAGCGGGAGAGGTTTCTACGAGCAGTACTTC. The gene calls are TRBV7-2 and TRBJ2-7; 8 bases fit TRBD2. The CDR3 extends over 18 amino acids. Germline CDR1 and CDR2: SGHTA and FQGNSA. Trimming cost V 4 bases and J 3 bases; bases outside gene matches: 17.

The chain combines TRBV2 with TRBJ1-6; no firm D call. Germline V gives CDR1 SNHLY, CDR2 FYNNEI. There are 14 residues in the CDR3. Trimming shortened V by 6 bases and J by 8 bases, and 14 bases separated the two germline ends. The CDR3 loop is CASRLAGFDSPLHF. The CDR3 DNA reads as TGTGCCAGCAGGCTGGCGGGATTCGATTCACCCCTCCACTTT.

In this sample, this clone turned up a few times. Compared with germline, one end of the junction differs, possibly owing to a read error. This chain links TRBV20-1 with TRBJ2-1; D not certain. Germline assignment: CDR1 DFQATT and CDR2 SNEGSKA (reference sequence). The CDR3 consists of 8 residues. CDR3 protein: CSALGLLF. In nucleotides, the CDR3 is TGCAGTGCTCTTGGCCTCCTCTTC.

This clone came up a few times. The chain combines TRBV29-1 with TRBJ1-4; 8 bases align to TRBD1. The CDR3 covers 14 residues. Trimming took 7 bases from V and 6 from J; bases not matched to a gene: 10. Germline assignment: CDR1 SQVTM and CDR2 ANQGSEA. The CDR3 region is CSGLKTGEDEKLFF. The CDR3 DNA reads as TGCAGCGGTTTAAAGACAGGGGAGGATGAAAAACTGTTTTTT.

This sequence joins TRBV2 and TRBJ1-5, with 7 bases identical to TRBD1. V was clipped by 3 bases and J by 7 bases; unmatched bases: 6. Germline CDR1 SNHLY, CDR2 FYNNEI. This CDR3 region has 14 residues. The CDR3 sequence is CASSDATGEQPQHF. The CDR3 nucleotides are TGTGCCAGCAGTGACGCCACAGGGGAACAGCCCCAGCATTTT.

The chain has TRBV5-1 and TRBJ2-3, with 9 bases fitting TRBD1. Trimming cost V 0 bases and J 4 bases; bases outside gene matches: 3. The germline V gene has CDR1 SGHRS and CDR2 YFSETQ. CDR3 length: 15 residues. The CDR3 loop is CASSLDRGQADTQYF. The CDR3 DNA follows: TGCGCCAGCAGCTTGGACAGGGGGCAGGCAGATACGCAGTATTTT.

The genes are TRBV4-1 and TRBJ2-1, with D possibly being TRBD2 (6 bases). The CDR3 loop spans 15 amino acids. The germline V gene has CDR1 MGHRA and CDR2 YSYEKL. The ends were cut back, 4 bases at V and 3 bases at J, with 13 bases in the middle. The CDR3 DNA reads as TGCGCCAGCAGCCGAGGGACTGGAATCTACAATGAGCAGTTCTTC. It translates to CASSRGTGIYNEQFF.

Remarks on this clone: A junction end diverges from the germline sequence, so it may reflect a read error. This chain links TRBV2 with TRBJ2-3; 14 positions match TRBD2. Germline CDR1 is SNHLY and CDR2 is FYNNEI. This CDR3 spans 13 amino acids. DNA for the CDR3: TGTGCCAGCAGTGGCGGACTAGCGGGGGGCCTAAATTTT. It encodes CASSGGLAGGLNF.

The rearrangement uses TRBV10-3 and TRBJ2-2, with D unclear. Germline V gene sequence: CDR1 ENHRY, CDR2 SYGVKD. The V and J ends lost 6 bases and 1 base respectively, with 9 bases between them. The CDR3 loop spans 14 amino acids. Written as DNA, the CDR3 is TGTGCCATCAGAGAGACGGTGAACACCGGGGAGCTGTTTTTT. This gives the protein CAIRETVNTGELFF.

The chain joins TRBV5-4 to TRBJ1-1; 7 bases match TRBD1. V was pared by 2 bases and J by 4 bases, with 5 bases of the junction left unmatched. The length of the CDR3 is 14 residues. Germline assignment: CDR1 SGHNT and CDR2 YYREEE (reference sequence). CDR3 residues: CASSLAGGSTEAFF. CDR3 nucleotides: TGTGCCAGCAGCTTAGCAGGGGGGAGCACTGAAGCTTTCTTT.